Presented here are 27 T cell receptor beta chains from one specimen sequenced in a study of T-cell reconstitution after alpha-beta-depleted transplantation in children. Preparation of the TCRbeta library involved a method that used unique molecular identifiers. TCRdb reanalysed the PCR reads using MiXCR and keeps one entry per CDR3 protein. This sample has about 300,000 distinct CDR3 sequences; around 7.3% occur once, and the top ten carry about 9.1%. These receptors' antigens are unknown. Study-level findings and limits: T-cell numbers and diversity one year post-transplant derived largely from freshly generated T cells.

The sample was peripheral blood, taken 360 days after TCRalphabeta/CD19-depleted stem cell transplant. The receptors derive from a female patient between 2 and 15 years old who had a stem cell transplant for Fanconi anemia, so the T cells may come from the graft donor.

A word on this clonotype: Possible read error: a much larger clone is one base away. In this CDR3 the conserved last residue, phenylalanine or tryptophan, is missing, so a read error is likely. The J gene is TRBJ2-6, the V gene TRBV6-2 or TRBV6-3; no clear D gene. Looked up from germline, CDR1 is MNHEY and CDR2 is SVGEGT. The V end was cut by 8 bases, the J end by 1 base, with 18 bases between. There are 17 residues in the CDR3. CDR3 sequence reads: CASHRNHQISGANVLTY. CDR3 nucleotides: TGTGCCAGCCATCGGAACCATCAAATATCTGGGGCCAACGTCCTGACTTAC.

The chain couples TRBV28 to TRBJ1-5; 9 bases are a match to TRBD1. The length of the CDR3 is 12 residues. Germline V CDR1 and CDR2: MDHEN, SYDVKM. The CDR3 loop reads CQTGQGHQPQHF. DNA of the CDR3: TGTCAAACGGGACAGGGCCATCAGCCCCAGCATTTT.

This clonotype was observed many times. The chain couples TRBV29-1 to TRBJ1-1; D possibly corresponds to TRBD1 (5 bases). CDR1 is SQVTM and CDR2 is ANQGSEA in the germline V gene. The V gene lost 3 bases and the J gene lost 0 bases, with 11 bases spanning the gap. The CDR3 spans 14 residues. Here the CDR3 reads CSVDMGPMNTEAFF. CDR3 nucleotides: TGCAGCGTTGATATGGGGCCGATGAACACTGAAGCTTTCTTT.

This clonotype was counted at least ten times. The chain joins TRBV20-1 to TRBJ2-3; the D is unclear. Germline-derived CDR1 and CDR2 are DFQATT and SNEGSKA (reference sequence). Trimming removed 3 bases at V and 6 bases at J, with 10 bases between. The CDR3 has 12 residues. CDR3 DNA: TGCAGTGCTAGTGTGACGCTGGATACGCAGTATTTT. Translated: CSASVTLDTQYF.

This clonotype came up a few times. The J gene is TRBJ1-3, the V gene TRBV7-2; no definite D call. The CDR3 is 15 residues long. CDR1 and CDR2 (germline): SGHTA, FQGNSA. The V gene lost 5 bases and the J gene lost 0 bases, with 11 bases spanning the gap. The CDR3 bases are TGTGCCAGCAGCGGACGGTTCAACTCTGGAAACACCATATATTTT. Residues: CASSGRFNSGNTIYF.

The chain links TRBV7-6 to TRBJ1-5, with D perhaps matching TRBD1 (5 bases). Trimming took 5 bases from V and 6 from J, leaving 14 bases between them. The CDR3 spans 14 residues. Looked up from germline, CDR1 is SGHVS and CDR2 is FNYEAQ. This chain's CDR3 is CASSQGQESQPQHF. As DNA, the CDR3 is TGTGCCAGCAGCCAGGGTCAGGAGAGTCAGCCCCAGCATTTT.

This clonotype was seen once. A read error is possible here, since a much larger clone lies one base away. Since no conserved phenylalanine or tryptophan closes the CDR3, a read error is the likely cause. V usage is TRBV4-1 and J usage is TRBJ2-1, with TRBD1 matching over 10 bases. V trimming: 4 bases; J trimming: 8 bases; junction bases outside the gene matches: 8. Germline V gene data show CDR1 as MGHRA and CDR2 as YSYEKL. The CDR3 extends over 15 amino acids. CDR3 in amino acids: CASSLGTGVSDEQFS. For the CDR3, the DNA is TGCGCCAGCAGCCTCGGGACAGGGGTCTCGGATGAGCAGTTCTCC.

This clonotype was picked up many times. V is TRBV20-1 and J is TRBJ2-7; D is ambiguous. CDR1 DFQATT and CDR2 SNEGSKA come from the germline V gene (reference sequence). The ends were cut back, 1 base at V and 2 bases at J, with 6 bases in the middle. The length of the CDR3 is 12 residues. CDR3 in amino acids: CSARGGTYEQYV. The CDR3 DNA follows: TGCAGTGCTAGAGGGGGTACCTACGAGCAGTACGTC.

This clonotype was detected only a few times. One end of the junction does not line up with germline, which may come from a read error. This chain joins TRBV6-2 or TRBV6-3 and TRBJ2-5; 11 nucleotides line up with TRBD1. The germline CDR1 and CDR2 sequences are MNHEY and SVGEGT. The CDR3 consists of 13 residues. The CDR3 sequence is CASSYTGQGAPFF. The CDR3 DNA reads TGTGCCAGCAGTTACACCGGACAGGGGGCGCCTTTCTTC.

Ten or more counts support this clonotype. The chain uses TRBV18 and TRBJ2-3, with 7 positions matching TRBD2. Germline CDR1 and CDR2: KGHSH and LQKENI. After removal of 5 bases from V and 5 bases from J, the junction contained 7 bases not matched to a gene. CDR3 size: 14 residues. CDR3 sequence (DNA): TGTGCCAGCTCAAAACTAGCGAAAGGAGATACGCAGTATTTT. This encodes CASSKLAKGDTQYF.

The sample holds many counts of this clonotype. V is TRBV9 and J is TRBJ2-4; 12 bases are shared with TRBD1. V gave up 3 bases and J gave up 3 bases; unmatched junction bases: 13. Germline V lookup: CDR1 SGDLS, CDR2 YYNGEE. The CDR3 spans 19 residues. CDR3 in DNA: TGTGCCAGCAGCGCAGCCTTAAGGGACAGGGGGCAAGACAAAAACATTCAGTACTTC. This gives the protein CASSAALRDRGQDKNIQYF.

The chain is built from TRBV6-5 and TRBJ1-1; D is ambiguous. V was pared by 0 bases and J by 7 bases, with 21 bases between. The CDR3 contains 17 residues. Germline CDR1 MNHEY, CDR2 SVGAGI. This CDR3 is CASSYSMKRVLFYEAFF. The CDR3 nucleotides read TGTGCCAGCAGTTACTCGATGAAACGGGTACTCTTCTATGAAGCTTTCTTT.

This clonotype has just a few counts. J is TRBJ1-4 and V is TRBV28; D is possibly TRBD1 (6 bases). Germline CDR1 and CDR2: MDHEN and SYDVKM. V was trimmed by 3 bases and J by 3 bases, leaving 14 bases between them. The CDR3 totals 16 residues. The CDR3 loop is CASSFYPGQSNEKLFF. CDR3 coding DNA: TGTGCCAGCAGTTTCTACCCGGGACAATCTAATGAAAAACTGTTTTTT.

The chain has TRBV9 and TRBJ1-6; D gene uncertain. V was cut by 0 bases and J by 5 bases, with 3 bases left in between. Germline CDR1 SGDLS, CDR2 YYNGEE. The CDR3 contains 13 residues. CDR3 region: CASSVGNNSPLHF. CDR3 DNA sequence: TGTGCCAGCAGCGTAGGTAATAATTCACCCCTCCACTTT.

This clonotype showed up just a few times. V gene TRBV6-2 or TRBV6-3 combines with J gene TRBJ2-2; 7 bases align to TRBD2. V dropped 10 bases and J dropped 2; count of bases not matched to a gene: 13. There are 16 residues in the CDR3. Germline CDR1 and CDR2: MNHEY and SVGEGT. The CDR3 protein is CAIQTRAGVNTGELFF. Written as DNA, the CDR3 is TGTGCCATTCAAACCCGGGCGGGGGTAAACACCGGGGAGCTGTTTTTT.

This clonotype was counted only a few times. This chain uses TRBV5-5 with TRBJ1-5; D not certain. The CDR3 sequence is 16 residues long. Deletions cut 0 bases from V and 4 bases from J, with 14 bases between. Germline assignment: CDR1 SGHKS and CDR2 YYEKEE (reference sequence). The CDR3 nucleotides are TGTGCCAGCAGCTTGGACGGGGTAAGACCGAATCAGCCCCAGCATTTT. This gives the protein CASSLDGVRPNQPQHF.

This clonotype was seen repeatedly, ten times or more. This chain links TRBV11-2 with TRBJ2-2; the D gene is possibly TRBD1 (6 bases). The CDR3 is made up of 16 amino acids. The germline CDR1 and CDR2 sequences are SGHAT and FQNNGV. V gave up 2 bases and J gave up 0 bases, with 10 bases separating them. CDR3 bases: TGTGCCAGCAGCTTATATGGGGGCCCGAACACCGGGGAGCTGTTTTTT. Translation gives CASSLYGGPNTGELFF.

J is TRBJ1-3 and V is TRBV4-3, with D hard to call. CDR3 length equals 14 residues. Trimming cost V 2 bases and J 2 bases, with 7 bases left between them. The germline gives CDR1 LGHNA, CDR2 YSLEER. The CDR3 nucleotides are TGCGCCAGCAGCCAAAAAGGAACTGGAAACACCATATATTTT. Translated: CASSQKGTGNTIYF.

This clonotype was recorded at least ten times. The chain carries TRBV12-3 or TRBV12-4 and TRBJ2-1; 11 nucleotides align to TRBD2. The CDR3 consists of 15 residues. The junction had 6 bases not matched to a gene; V was cut back by 5 bases and J by 6 bases. As DNA, the CDR3 is TGTGCCAGCAGTCAGGGACTAGCGGAATCCAATGAGCAGTTCTTC. This sequence encodes CASSQGLAESNEQFF.

This clonotype was counted only a few times. This chain's CDR3 is CASSPNEGRSYEQYF. The CDR3 region has the DNA TGTGCCAGCTCACCAAATGAGGGCCGCTCCTACGAGCAGTACTTC. V gene TRBV18 combines with J gene TRBJ2-7; weak D call: TRBD2 (5 bases). CDR3 size: 15 residues. V was clipped by 2 bases and J by 0 bases, with 11 bases between them. Germline CDR1 and CDR2: KGHSH and LQKENI.

This clonotype has ten or more counts. The chain recombines TRBV7-9 with TRBJ2-3, with 7 bases that match TRBD2. The CDR3 runs 15 residues. The junction had 10 bases not matched to a gene; V was cut back by 10 bases and J by 0 bases. Germline V CDR1 and CDR2: SEHNR, FQNEAQ (reference sequence). The CDR3: CATSAGTLSTDTQYF. DNA of the CDR3: TGTGCCACTTCAGCGGGAACCCTCAGCACAGATACGCAGTATTTT.

This clonotype was recorded at least ten times. CDR3 coding DNA: TGCGCCAGCAGCCAGCGGACAGGGGGGGCCAATGAGCAGTTCTTC. This sequence encodes CASSQRTGGANEQFF. V is TRBV4-3 and J is TRBJ2-1, with TRBD1 matching 10 bases. This CDR3 has 15 residues. Trimming cost V 3 bases and J 6 bases; bases outside gene matches: 5. From germline, CDR1 is LGHNA and CDR2 YSLEER.

There are a few counts of this clonotype. V and J are TRBV5-8 and TRBJ1-2; D is perhaps TRBD1 (6 bases). The CDR3 spans 15 residues. Germline V gene data show CDR1 as SGHTS and CDR2 as YDEGEE. V lost 2 bases and J lost 5, with 16 bases in between. The CDR3 loop reads CASSFRDTARYGYTF. In DNA form, the CDR3 reads TGTGCCAGCAGCTTCCGGGACACCGCCCGGTATGGCTACACCTTC.

This clonotype was seen ten or more times. The rearrangement links TRBV21-1 to TRBJ2-4; the D call of TRBD2 is as the table states it, not checked on the DNA. TRBV21-1 is given as a pseudogene. The CDR3 totals 17 residues. CDR3 nucleotide sequence: TGTGCCAGCAGCAAAACCCCCCCTACGGCTAGTCCTGAGATTCAGTACTTC. The encoded protein is CASSKTPPTASPEIQYF.

This clonotype was detected many times. The chain joins TRBV7-3 to TRBJ2-1, with D tentatively TRBD2 (6 bases). The CDR3 contains 16 residues. Germline V CDR1 and CDR2: SGHTA, FQGTGA. Trimming stripped 5 bases from V and 3 bases from J, with 17 bases between. The chain's CDR3 is CASSSGPIFYYNEQFF. DNA of the CDR3: TGTGCCAGCAGCAGCGGGCCCATTTTCTACTACAATGAGCAGTTCTTC. Full variable domain (outside the CDR3, taken from reference TRBV7-3 and TRBJ2-1): GAGVSQTPSNKVTEKGKYVELRCDPISGHTALYWYRQSLGQGPEFLIYFQGTGAADDSGLPNDRFFAVRPEGSVSTLKIQRTERGDSAVYLCASSSGPIFYYNEQFFGPGTRLTVL.

Notes on this clonotype: A much bigger clone sits one base away, suggesting this may be a read error. The missing conserved phenylalanine or tryptophan at the end of this CDR3 makes a read error likely. This chain uses TRBV7-9 with TRBJ1-2; D gene ambiguous. In germline, CDR1 is SEHNR, CDR2 FQNEAQ (reference sequence). The CDR3 loop spans 11 amino acids. V gave up 1 base and J gave up 6 bases, with 3 bases separating them. The CDR3 nucleotides read TGTGCCAGCAGCTTAGTTGATGGCTACACCTCC. Protein: CASSLVDGYTS.

The table lists this clonotype with many counts. The J gene is TRBJ2-7, the V gene TRBV21-1; TRBD1, the table's D call, lacks a check against the DNA. TRBV21-1 is an annotated pseudogene. The CDR3 is 13 amino acids. For the CDR3, the DNA is TGTGCCAGCCCTGACAGGGGTGACTACGAGCAGTACTTC. It translates to CASPDRGDYEQYF.